This TCR beta chain was identified during a study of OX40 agonist ivuxolimab in advanced cancers. Germline loops: CDR1 SGHRS, CDR2 YFSETQ. V shed 4 bases and J 3 bases; nucleotides not matched to a gene: 12. The CDR3 has 17 residues. Sequencing used immunoSEQ multiplex PCR; TCRdb keeps in-frame clones, though not all of them. The sample records nearly 110,000 clones, 90% being singletons. The chain has TRBV5-1 and TRBJ2-4, with 8 nucleotides matching TRBD2. The receptor comes from an adult with an advanced solid tumor such as melanoma, head and neck, liver or kidney cancer. The sample in question was CD4+ or CD8+ T cells sorted from blood, obtained in a trial of the OX40 agonist ivuxolimab. The chain's CDR3 is CASSVPAPGGVKNIQYF. CDR3 in DNA: TGCGCCAGCAGCGTACCTGCCCCGGGGGGGGTCAAAAACATTCAGTACTTC. The full variable domain, in which reference TRBV5-1 and TRBJ2-4 provide the parts outside the CDR3, is KAGVTQTPRYLIKTRGQQVTLSCSPISGHRSVSWYQQTPGQGLQFLFEYFSETQRNKGNFPGRFSGRQFSNSRSEMNVSTLELGDSALYLCASSVPAPGGVKNIQYFGAGTRLSVL.